This passage covers 9 T cell receptor beta chains from one sample sequenced in a study of T-cell memory formation after mild COVID-19. TCRdb passed the 5' RACE reads through MiXCR, listing each CDR3 protein once. Seen here are around 410,000 distinct CDR3 sequences, more than 20% observed once, and the top ten hold roughly 13%. The sequenced sample consisted of PBMCs or a T cell subset sorted from them (not recorded which). These receptors were collected from an adult woman who had mild COVID-19 (a few samples of this study predate the infection). Cell type and time point are not known.

The rearrangement uses TRBV3-1 and TRBJ2-3; unclear D gene. The V gene's germline CDR1 is LGHDT and CDR2 YNNKEL (reference sequence). V was clipped by 1 base and J by 0 bases, with 11 bases between them. The CDR3 spans 16 residues. Written as DNA, the CDR3 is TGTGCCAGCAGCCAAGGCGCACCTCGGAGCACAGATACGCAGTATTTT. This sequence encodes CASSQGAPRSTDTQYF.

On this clonotype: One end of the junction does not line up with germline, which may come from a read error. The chain recombines TRBV12-3 or TRBV12-4 with TRBJ2-3, with 7 bases aligning to TRBD1. This CDR3 is built from 15 residues. Written as DNA, the CDR3 is TGTGCCAGCAGTTGGGTCGGGACAGCTCCAGATGCGCAGTATTTT. It is translated as CASSWVGTAPDAQYF.

In its sample, this clonotype was seen a few times. The V and J genes are TRBV20-1 and TRBJ2-1; 10 bases are a match to TRBD2. The V and J ends lost 6 bases and 6 bases, in that order; junction bases with no gene match: 14. Germline V gene data show CDR1 as DFQATT and CDR2 as SNEGSKA (reference sequence). There are 16 residues in the CDR3. The CDR3 sequence is CSALGGLAGASNEQFF. CDR3 nucleotide sequence: TGCAGTGCCCTGGGAGGCCTAGCGGGAGCTAGCAATGAGCAGTTCTTC.

The V gene is TRBV4-3, the J gene TRBJ2-5, with 11 bases that match TRBD2. The V and J ends lost 1 base and 4 bases, in that order; junction bases with no gene match: 5. The CDR3 contains 16 residues. CDR1 is LGHNA, CDR2 YSLEER, per germline. CDR3 sequence reads: CASSQALAGGRETQYF. CDR3 nucleotides: TGCGCCAGCAGCCAAGCCCTAGCGGGAGGAAGAGAGACCCAGTACTTC.

The chain couples TRBV7-9 to TRBJ2-1; D gene ambiguous. With 2 bases removed from V and 10 bases from J, the gap between germline ends came to 18 bases. Germline CDR1 and CDR2: SEHNR and FQNEAQ (reference sequence). There are 15 residues in the CDR3. CDR3 nucleotides: TGTGCCAGCAGCTTAACCAGCGATTCTGATCGCGAGCAGTTCTTC. It translates to CASSLTSDSDREQFF.

The chain couples TRBV7-2 to TRBJ2-5; 8 positions match TRBD2. The V gene end was trimmed by 2 bases and the J gene end by 4 bases; junction bases not matched to a gene: 9. Germline V lookup: CDR1 SGHTA, CDR2 FQGNSA. The length of the CDR3 is 16 residues. The CDR3 reads CASSLNPTSVRETQYF. CDR3 sequence (DNA): TGTGCCAGCAGCTTAAATCCGACTAGCGTTAGAGAGACCCAGTACTTC.

The rearrangement joins TRBV7-6 to TRBJ2-5; 9 bases agree with TRBD2. Trimming removed 5 bases from V and 2 bases from J; junction bases left unmatched: 18. The CDR3 loop spans 19 amino acids. Germline V gives CDR1 SGHVS, CDR2 FNYEAQ. The CDR3 sequence: CASSPDRSLAGRLQETQYF. DNA for the CDR3: TGTGCCAGCAGCCCGGACCGCTCTCTAGCGGGACGCTTACAAGAGACCCAGTACTTC.

This sequence joins TRBV7-2 and TRBJ2-5; 8 bases align to TRBD1. Trimming at V came to 2 bases and at J to 2 bases, leaving 1 base not matched to a gene. The CDR3 consists of 14 residues. Germline V gives CDR1 SGHTA, CDR2 FQGNSA. The CDR3 sequence is CASSLNRGQETQYF. CDR3 nucleotide sequence: TGTGCCAGCAGCTTAAACAGGGGGCAAGAGACCCAGTACTTC.

The table lists this clonotype with a few counts. J is TRBJ2-2 and V is TRBV14; 9 bases line up with TRBD2. The CDR3 runs to 16 residues. Germline values: CDR1 SGHDN, CDR2 FVKESK. V lost 6 bases and J lost 3; bases outside the gene matches: 8. In DNA, the CDR3 is TGTGCCAGCAGAAATAGCGGGAGAGGGTACACCGGGGAGCTGTTTTTT. It codes for CASRNSGRGYTGELFF.